This T cell receptor (beta chain) was sequenced during a study of blood T cells in healthy people across ages. Overall study findings and caveats: Across the age range, TCR beta diversity per million T cells fell in a roughly linear way. Nothing was known about donor CMV status, and this possibly confounded expanded clonotype changes.

Combining a sample-barcoded 5' primer with a J-beta primer mix, a second PCR ran for 7 to 11 cycles. With 12 random nucleotides, a template-switch adaptor tagged each individual cDNA molecule. TCRdb re-derived calls from the 5' RACE reads in MiXCR, one entry per CDR3 protein. The table includes hundreds of thousands of distinct CDR3 sequences, 44% detected once. Germline CDR1 reads KGHSH; CDR2 reads LQKENI. V gave up 3 bases and J gave up 5 bases; unmatched junction bases: 7. The CDR3 has 16 amino acids. Healthy individuals of Caucasian origin from Russia, aged roughly 6 to 100, served as donors. Points on this clonotype: The antigen remains undetermined.

The sample was blood. The rearrangement links TRBV18 to TRBJ2-3, with TRBD2 matching 11 bases. This TCR derives from a man aged 55 to 70 in good health. The CDR3 loop reads CASSPSTSGAVDTQYF. CDR3 DNA sequence: TGTGCCAGCTCACCGTCGACTAGCGGGGCAGTAGATACGCAGTATTTT.